The rows below give T cell receptor beta chains drawn from one sample of a study of blood T cells in healthy people across ages. TCRdb reprocessed the 5' RACE reads via MiXCR and lists one record per CDR3 protein. The repertoire consists of 750,000 or so distinct CDR3 sequences, with approximately 25% occurring once and the leading ten covering more than 8.5%. The same data also contributed to another study, on T cells of mothers and their children.

The material sequenced was blood. The receptors stem from a boy aged 5-17 years in good health. Both conserved end residues are part of each CDR3. Each record gives: CDR3 DNA, CDR3 protein, CDR3 length, clone size, J gene, V gene, D gene. D genes are given only for firm matches. The size entry is marked missing in some rows and otherwise reads once, few, many or a size class.

TGCGCCAGCAGCGTCCCGGACAGCTTCTACAATGAGCAGTTCTTC | CASSVPDSFYNEQFF | 15 | NA | TRBJ2-1 | TRBV5-1 | NA
TGTGCCAGCAACCAAGGGGCAGTGAAACGCGAGCAGTACTTC | CASNQGAVKREQYF | 14 | few | TRBJ2-7 | TRBV12-3/TRBV12-4 | NA
TGTGCCAGCAGCCGCAGGACTAGCGGGAACTACGAGCAGTACTTC | CASSRRTSGNYEQYF | 15 | NA | TRBJ2-7 | TRBV3-1 | TRBD2
TGTGCCAGCAGTCCGTACAAGGTCGAGGGTGAAAAACTGTTTTTT | CASSPYKVEGEKLFF | 15 | NA | TRBJ1-4 | TRBV6-5 | NA
TGCGCCAGCGGCTTCGGTCAGCAGTCTTTT | CASGFGQQSF | 10 | NA | TRBJ1-4 | TRBV5-1 | NA
TGTGCCAGCAGCCAAGGGCTAGCGGGAGGCCTCCAGTTCTACGAGCAGTACTTC | CASSQGLAGGLQFYEQYF | 18 | NA | TRBJ2-7 | TRBV4-2 | TRBD2
TGTGCCAGCAGCTTAGACCCGGGACTAGCGGGAGACACCGGGGAGCTGTTTTTT | CASSLDPGLAGDTGELFF | 18 | NA | TRBJ2-2 | TRBV11-2 | TRBD2
TGCAGCGACGCTCAACAAGAGACCCAGTACTTC | CSDAQQETQYF | 11 | many | TRBJ2-5 | TRBV29-1 | NA
TGTGCCAGCAGCCCGGGCAGGTGGATCTCTGGAAACACCATATATTTT | CASSPGRWISGNTIYF | 16 | few | TRBJ1-3 | TRBV28 | NA
TGTGCCAGCAGCTTTTCCTTCGGAGGGGCCTACGAGCAGTACTTC | CASSFSFGGAYEQYF | 15 | NA | TRBJ2-7 | TRBV7-2 | NA
TGCAGTGCTAGCCCCCCAAAGCGGGGGTCTTACAATGAGCAGTTCTTC | CSASPPKRGSYNEQFF | 16 | few | TRBJ2-1 | TRBV20-1 | TRBD2
TGTGCCAGCAGTGAATATTTCCGGACTAGTCAGGATACGCAGTATTTT | CASSEYFRTSQDTQYF | 16 | NA | TRBJ2-3 | TRBV25-1 | TRBD2
TGTGCCAGCAGCGTGAGTAGCGGGATCACCTACGAGCAGTACTTC | CASSVSSGITYEQYF | 15 | NA | TRBJ2-7 | TRBV9 | TRBD2
TGTGCCAGCCTCCGGGGAGGTAGCAATCAGCCCCAGCATTTT | CASLRGGSNQPQHF | 14 | NA | TRBJ1-5 | TRBV6-6 | NA
TGCAGCGTGAGAACTAGCGGGGCACTCCCCTACGAGCAGTACTTC | CSVRTSGALPYEQYF | 15 | few | TRBJ2-7 | TRBV29-1 | TRBD2
TGTGCCAGCAGCCCGAGTCCGGGAGTAGCCATGGAAAAACTGTTTTTT | CASSPSPGVAMEKLFF | 16 | few | TRBJ1-4 | TRBV13 | NA
TGTGCCAGCAGCTTAGCGTACGGAGGCCAAGAGACCCAGTACTTC | CASSLAYGGQETQYF | 15 | NA | TRBJ2-5 | TRBV7-3 | NA
TGCGCCAGCAGCCAAGAACCAGCGGGGGGGCAAGAGACCCAGTACTTC | CASSQEPAGGQETQYF | 16 | many | TRBJ2-5 | TRBV4-3 | TRBD2
TGTGCCAGCAGCTCCACCGGTACCTTGAGCTCCTACGAGCAGTACTTC | CASSSTGTLSSYEQYF | 16 | NA | TRBJ2-7 | TRBV4-2 | NA
TGTGCCAGCAGTTTAGTCCCCCGGCGGGAGCAGTTCTTC | CASSLVPRREQFF | 13 | NA | TRBJ2-1 | TRBV27 | NA
TGTGCCAGTACTCTGGACAGGGGGATACGCTCCTACAATGAGCAGTTCTTC | CASTLDRGIRSYNEQFF | 17 | NA | TRBJ2-1 | TRBV19 | TRBD1
TGTGCCAGCAGCCACCTAGGGTTGGGTGAAAAACTGTTTTTT | CASSHLGLGEKLFF | 14 | few | TRBJ1-4 | TRBV7-9 | NA
TGTGCCAGCAGCTTGGGACTTTCCTACAATGAGCAGTTCTTC | CASSLGLSYNEQFF | 14 | many | TRBJ2-1 | TRBV5-5 | NA
TGTGCCAGCAGCGATAGCGGGCCATACAATGAGCAGTTCTTC | CASSDSGPYNEQFF | 14 | few | TRBJ2-1 | TRBV6-1 | TRBD2
TGCGCCAGCAGCCAAGCATCAGGGGAAGAAAATTACTTC | CASSQASGEENYF | 13 | few | TRBJ2-5 | TRBV4-3 | NA
TGCAGTGCTTCACCGGGAGGGGGGAATGAGCAGTTCTTC | CSASPGGGNEQFF | 13 | few | TRBJ2-1 | TRBV20-1 | TRBD2
TGTGCCAGCAGCTTAAGCGGGAGCTCTTTCGATGAGCAGTTCTTC | CASSLSGSSFDEQFF | 15 | few | TRBJ2-1 | TRBV7-6 | TRBD2
TGTGCCACCAGCAGAGAGGGGTACTATAACGAGCAGTACTTC | CATSREGYYNEQYF | 14 | few | TRBJ2-7 | TRBV15 | NA
TGCAGCGTTAATGGATACATGAACACTGAAGCTTTCTTT | CSVNGYMNTEAFF | 13 | NA | TRBJ1-1 | TRBV29-1 | NA
TGTGCCAGCTCACCCCTCAATGAAGCTGGAAACACCATATATTTT | CASSPLNEAGNTIYF | 15 | few | TRBJ1-3 | TRBV18 | NA
TGTGCCATCAGTGAGTCGAGAGGTCCAGGGAAATACGAGCAGTACTTC | CAISESRGPGKYEQYF | 16 | few | TRBJ2-7 | TRBV10-3 | NA
TGTGCCAGCAGCCCGTACCGAGACAGGGGATCTCAGCCCCAGCATTTT | CASSPYRDRGSQPQHF | 16 | few | TRBJ1-5 | TRBV7-8 | TRBD1
TGTGCCAGCAGTCCCCGCGGGGTAGAGACCCAGTACTTC | CASSPRGVETQYF | 13 | NA | TRBJ2-5 | TRBV7-2 | NA
TGCAGCGTTGCGACCTCTAGCGGGAGCAACGAGCAGTGCTTC | CSVATSSGSNEQCF | 14 | NA | TRBJ2-7 | TRBV29-1 | TRBD2
TGTGCCAGCAGCTTCGGGGGACAGGGGGCCACTGAAGCTTTCTTT | CASSFGGQGATEAFF | 15 | few | TRBJ1-1 | TRBV13 | TRBD1
TGCGCCAGCAGCCATGATTCTAGCGGGAGATCAATGGAGCAGTACTTC | CASSHDSSGRSMEQYF | 16 | NA | TRBJ2-7 | TRBV4-1 | TRBD2
TGTGCCATCAGTGAGTCGGGACAGTCCTACGAGCAGTACTTC | CAISESGQSYEQYF | 14 | NA | TRBJ2-7 | TRBV10-3 | TRBD1
TGCAGCGTCCGACTAGCGGGATATGAGCAGTTCTTC | CSVRLAGYEQFF | 12 | NA | TRBJ2-1 | TRBV29-1 | TRBD2